The next 7 T cell receptor beta chains were all read from a single sample in a study of blood T cell repertoires in COVID-19. The protocol was immunoSEQ multiplex PCR, while the TCRdb copy is restricted to in-frame clones and leaves out a portion. The table includes about 280,000 clones, 85% detected once. The sample comprised peripheral blood. The receptors stem from a man aged 45-60 years with active or convalescent COVID-19.

This chain links TRBV19 with TRBJ1-4, with unresolved D. Germline V gives CDR1 LNHDA, CDR2 SQIVND (reference sequence). The ends were cut back, 9 bases at V and 4 bases at J, with 6 bases in the middle. The CDR3 has 11 residues. For the CDR3, the DNA is TGTGCCAGCAAAATTAATGAAAAACTGTTTTTT. Translating it yields CASKINEKLFF.

The V call is TRBV28, the J call TRBJ1-6, with TRBD1 as a possible D gene (6 bases). The V end was cut by 5 bases, the J end by 11 bases, with 22 bases between. CDR3 size: 16 residues. Per germline, CDR1 MDHEN and CDR2 SYDVKM. Written as DNA, the CDR3 is TGTGCCAGCAGTCCCTATTCGGGCAGGGGAACGCCACCCCTCCACTTT. It is translated as CASSPYSGRGTPPLHF.

This clone has only one observation. The chain uses TRBV27 and TRBJ2-7; D is perhaps TRBD2 (5 bases). The V end was cut by 3 bases, the J end by 6 bases, with 15 bases between. The CDR3 length is 14 residues. The V gene's germline CDR1 is MNHEY and CDR2 SMNVEV (reference sequence). The CDR3 nucleotides are TGTGCCAGCAGTTTCTATTGGGAGAGTAGCGAGCAGTACTTC. It encodes CASSFYWESSEQYF.

This clone turned up a few times. The CDR3, as DNA: TGTGCCAGCAGCCGAGGGTTGAGCGGTTCACCCCTCCACTTT. Protein: CASSRGLSGSPLHF. The chain couples TRBV27 to TRBJ1-6; the D is unclear. Per germline, CDR1 MNHEY and CDR2 SMNVEV (reference sequence). The CDR3 loop spans 14 amino acids. The V end was cut by 6 bases, the J end by 9 bases, with 15 bases between.

The chain recombines TRBV4-3 with TRBJ2-1; the D gene is possibly TRBD1 (6 bases). The CDR3 covers 16 residues. Germline V gives CDR1 LGHNA, CDR2 YSLEER. Trimming took off 0 bases at V and 3 bases at J, with 12 bases between the two ends. The DNA of the CDR3 is TGCGCCAGCAGCCAAGATCAGGGGATAGGCTACAATGAGCAGTTCTTC. This encodes CASSQDQGIGYNEQFF.

CDR3 residues: CASSSVSGNTIYF. In DNA form, the CDR3 reads TGTGCCAGCAGCTCCGTCTCTGGAAACACCATATATTTT. The J gene is TRBJ1-3, the V gene TRBV7-7, with D uncertain. This CDR3 spans 13 amino acids. Germline CDR1 SSHAT, CDR2 FNYEAQ (reference sequence). Trimming shortened V by 4 bases and J by 0 bases, and 4 bases separated the two germline ends.

This chain joins TRBV3-1 (or the pseudogene TRBV3-2) and TRBJ2-1, with D uncertain. The CDR3 is 13 amino acids. The V end lost 1 base, the J end lost 6 bases, and 7 bases lay between the germline ends. The germline CDR1 and CDR2 sequences are LGHDT and YNNKEL (reference sequence). CDR3 loop: CASSQGPSNEQFF. In DNA, the CDR3 is TGTGCCAGCAGCCAAGGTCCGAGCAATGAGCAGTTCTTC.